This TCR beta chain came from a study of identical twins. Study-wide points: Out-of-frame sharing of TCR alpha in monozygotic twins was underestimated by models.

In this sample, this clonotype turned up a few times. Its specificity is unknown. Template switching added a universal primer site; cDNA carried unique molecular identifiers. Using its own MiXCR run on the 5' RACE reads, TCRdb lists one record per CDR3 protein. The table lists some 240,000 distinct CDR3 sequences, approximately 8.3% of them singletons. Germline assignment: CDR1 MDHEN and CDR2 SYDVKM. The germline V and J ends were trimmed by 6 bases and 9 bases, with 27 bases remaining between them. The CDR3 contains 16 residues. The same data also contributed to another study, on yellow fever vaccine responses in identical twins. That paper notes: Each twin's T cell response to the vaccine was reported to look partly convergent and partly personalized.

The TCR originated in a woman aged 18 to 35 in good health. The chain recombines TRBV28 with TRBJ2-7; perhaps TRBD1 as D (6 bases). The sequenced material came from CD8+ T cells sorted from blood. The DNA for the CDR3 is TGTGCCAGCAGCACCCCTCTTCGGTTTGGGGGCGGAGGGCAGTACTTC. Translating it yields CASSTPLRFGGGGQYF.